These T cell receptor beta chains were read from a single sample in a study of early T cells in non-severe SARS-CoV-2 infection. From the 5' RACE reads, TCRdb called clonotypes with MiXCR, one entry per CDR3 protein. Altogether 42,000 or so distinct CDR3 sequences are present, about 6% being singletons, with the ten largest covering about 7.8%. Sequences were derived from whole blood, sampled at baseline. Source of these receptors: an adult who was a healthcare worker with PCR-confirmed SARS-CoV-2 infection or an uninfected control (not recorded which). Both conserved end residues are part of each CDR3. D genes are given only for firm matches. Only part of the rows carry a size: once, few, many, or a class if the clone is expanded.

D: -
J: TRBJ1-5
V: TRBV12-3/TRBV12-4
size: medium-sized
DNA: TGTGCCAGCAGTTTTGGGGGAAATAGCAATCAGCCCCAGCATTTT
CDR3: CASSFGGNSNQPQHF

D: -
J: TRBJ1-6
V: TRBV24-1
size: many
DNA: TGTGCCATTCAGGCCCAGGGAAATTCACCCCTCCACTTT
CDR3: CAIQAQGNSPLHF

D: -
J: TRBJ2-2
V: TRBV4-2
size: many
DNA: TGTGCCAGCAGCCTCCAAACCGGGGAGCTGTTTTTT
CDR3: CASSLQTGELFF

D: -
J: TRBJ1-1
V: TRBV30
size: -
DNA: TGTGCCTGGAGCCCGTTGAACACTGAAGCTTTCTTT
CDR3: CAWSPLNTEAFF

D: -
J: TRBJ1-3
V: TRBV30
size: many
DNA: TGTGCCTGGAGAAACAGAGATGGAAACACCATATATTTT
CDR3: CAWRNRDGNTIYF

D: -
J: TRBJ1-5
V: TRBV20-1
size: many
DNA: TGCAGTGCCCTTGGAAGGGACAATCAGCCCCAGCATTTT
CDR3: CSALGRDNQPQHF

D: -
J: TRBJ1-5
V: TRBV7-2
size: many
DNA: TGTGCCAGCAGCTATACAGGGTCTAAGCAGCCCCAGCATTTT
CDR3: CASSYTGSKQPQHF

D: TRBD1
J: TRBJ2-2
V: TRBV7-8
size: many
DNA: TGTGCCAGCAGCCAACAGGGGGCGGCGAACACCGGGGAGCTGTTTTTT
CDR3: CASSQQGAANTGELFF

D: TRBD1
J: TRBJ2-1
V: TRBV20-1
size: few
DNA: TGCAGGGTAGGGACAGGGAATTCAAATGAGCAGTTCTTC
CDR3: CRVGTGNSNEQFF

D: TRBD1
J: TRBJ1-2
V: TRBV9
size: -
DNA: TGTGCCAGCAGCGTAGGGGGACAGACGCGGGGCTACACCTTC
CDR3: CASSVGGQTRGYTF

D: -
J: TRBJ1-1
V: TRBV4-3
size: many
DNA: TGCGCCAGCAAGCTAGGGCAGCTGAACACTGAAGCTTTCTTT
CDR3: CASKLGQLNTEAFF

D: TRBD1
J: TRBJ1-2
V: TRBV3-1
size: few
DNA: TGTGCCAGCAGCCGAGTCTTAGGACAGGGGCCAAACTATGGCTACACCTTC
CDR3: CASSRVLGQGPNYGYTF

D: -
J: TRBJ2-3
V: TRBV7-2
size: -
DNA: TGTGCCAGCAGCTTATACCTTTTGGATACGCAGTATTTT
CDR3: CASSLYLLDTQYF

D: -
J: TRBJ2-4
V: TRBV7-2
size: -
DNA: TGTGCCAGCAGCTTAGTAAGGTTAGGGCTTAAAAACATTCAGTACTTC
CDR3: CASSLVRLGLKNIQYF

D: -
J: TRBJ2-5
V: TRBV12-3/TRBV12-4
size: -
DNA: TGTGCCAGCAGTTTAAGACTCCCCCAAGAGACCCAGTACTTC
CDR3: CASSLRLPQETQYF

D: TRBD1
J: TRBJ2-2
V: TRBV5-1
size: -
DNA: TGCGCCAGCAGCTTGGCCCCCGGGACAGGGGTTTGGGAGCTGTTTTTT
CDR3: CASSLAPGTGVWELFF

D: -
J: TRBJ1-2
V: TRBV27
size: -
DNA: TGTGCCAGCAGTCCAAACTCACAGGCTAGTGGCTACACCTTC
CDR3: CASSPNSQASGYTF

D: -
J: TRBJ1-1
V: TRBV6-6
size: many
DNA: TGTGCCAGCACCCACCGGGACACCACTTCCACTGAAGCTTTCTTT
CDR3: CASTHRDTTSTEAFF

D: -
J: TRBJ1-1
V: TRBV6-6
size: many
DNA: TGTGCCAGCAGTTACGGGACGGTGAACACTGAAGCTTTCTTT
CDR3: CASSYGTVNTEAFF

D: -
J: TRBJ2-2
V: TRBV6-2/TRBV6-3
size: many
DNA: TGTGCCAGCAGTTACTCGTTTGCCCTGAACACCGGGGAGCTGTTTTTT
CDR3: CASSYSFALNTGELFF

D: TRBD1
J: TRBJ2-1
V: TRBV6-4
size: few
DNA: TGTGCCAGCAGCGGGACAGGGGGCAATGAGCAGTTCTTC
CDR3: CASSGTGGNEQFF

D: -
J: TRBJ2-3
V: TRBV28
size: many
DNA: TGTGCCAGCAGTTTAAATCGTTGGGGCAACCTGGATACGCAGTATTTT
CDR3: CASSLNRWGNLDTQYF

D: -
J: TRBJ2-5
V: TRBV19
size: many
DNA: TGTGCCAGTAGTTTATTCGAGACCCAGTACTTC
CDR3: CASSLFETQYF

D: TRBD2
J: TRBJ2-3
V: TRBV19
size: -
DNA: TGTGCCAGTAGTATCTCTAGCGGTCCGGGGTCTAGCACAGATACGCAGTATTTT
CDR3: CASSISSGPGSSTDTQYF

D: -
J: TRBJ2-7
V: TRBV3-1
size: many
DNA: TGTGCCAGCAGCCAAGGCAGCGGCTCCTACGAGCAGTACTTC
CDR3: CASSQGSGSYEQYF

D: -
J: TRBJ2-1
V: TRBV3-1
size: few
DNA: TGTGCCAGCAGCCAAGGAGTAGCGACGAGGGAGTTCTTC
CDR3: CASSQGVATREFF

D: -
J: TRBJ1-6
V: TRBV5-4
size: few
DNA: TGTGCCAGCAGCTTGGGGTCCTATAATTCACCCCTCCACTTT
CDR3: CASSLGSYNSPLHF

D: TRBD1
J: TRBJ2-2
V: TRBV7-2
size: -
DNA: TGTGCCAGCAGCTTCAAGGGACAGATCACCGGGGAGCTGTTTTTT
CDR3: CASSFKGQITGELFF

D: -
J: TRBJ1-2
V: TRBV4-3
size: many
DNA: TGCGCCAGCAGCCAAGACGGGTACGGGAATGGCTACACCTTC
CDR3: CASSQDGYGNGYTF

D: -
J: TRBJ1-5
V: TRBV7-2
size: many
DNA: TGTGCCAGCAGCTTAGCCGGTGGCCAGAAGCCCCAGCATTTT
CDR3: CASSLAGGQKPQHF

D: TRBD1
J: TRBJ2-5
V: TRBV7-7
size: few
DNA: TGTGCCAGCAGCCCACGACAGGGTTACCAAGAGACCCAGTACTTC
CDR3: CASSPRQGYQETQYF

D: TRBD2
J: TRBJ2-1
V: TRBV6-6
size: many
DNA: TGTGCCAGCAGGCCACGGAAGGCGGGGGGATTGAATGAGCAGTTCTTC
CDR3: CASRPRKAGGLNEQFF

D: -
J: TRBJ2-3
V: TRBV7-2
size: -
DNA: TGTGCCAGCAGCTCACAAGGAGATACGCAGTATTTT
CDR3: CASSSQGDTQYF

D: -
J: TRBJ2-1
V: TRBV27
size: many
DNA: TGTGCCAGCAGCCCCGGCTGGGGGATCGGGGTTTACAATGAGCAGTTCTTC
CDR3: CASSPGWGIGVYNEQFF

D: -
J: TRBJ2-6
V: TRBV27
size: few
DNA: TGTGCCAGCAGTTTCACAGGGAGGATCAGCTCTGGGGCCAACGTCCTGACTTTC
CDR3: CASSFTGRISSGANVLTF

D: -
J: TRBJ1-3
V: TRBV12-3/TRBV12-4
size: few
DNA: TGTGCCAGCAGTCACCGGGACGGAGGAAACACCATATATTTT
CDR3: CASSHRDGGNTIYF

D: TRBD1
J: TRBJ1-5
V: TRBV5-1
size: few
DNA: TGCGCCAGCAGCCCCTCAACGGGACAGGGGAATCAGCCCCAGCATTTT
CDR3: CASSPSTGQGNQPQHF

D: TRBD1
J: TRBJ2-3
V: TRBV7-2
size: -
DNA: TGTGCCAGCAGCTTGGCACAGGGGTGGGACACAGATACGCAGTATTTT
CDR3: CASSLAQGWDTDTQYF

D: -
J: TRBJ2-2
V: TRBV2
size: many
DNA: TGTGCCAGCAGTAGGATAGAGAGGACCGGGGAGCTGTTTTTT
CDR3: CASSRIERTGELFF

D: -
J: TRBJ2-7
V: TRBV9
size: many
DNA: TGTGCCATCACCTACGAGCAGTACTTC
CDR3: CAITYEQYF

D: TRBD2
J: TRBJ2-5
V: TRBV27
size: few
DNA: TGTGCCAGCAGTCCCCGACTAGCGGGGGGGCTTTTGGAGACCCAGTACTTC
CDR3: CASSPRLAGGLLETQYF

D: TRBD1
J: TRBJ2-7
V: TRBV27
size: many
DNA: TGTGCCAGCAGGGACGCGGGACAGGGTTTCCACGAGCAGTACTTC
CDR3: CASRDAGQGFHEQYF

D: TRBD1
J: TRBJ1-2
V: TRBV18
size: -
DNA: TGTGCCAGCTCACCGTTGGACAGGGTAGCCTATGGCTACACCTTC
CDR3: CASSPLDRVAYGYTF

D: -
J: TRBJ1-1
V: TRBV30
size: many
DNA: TGTGCCTGGAGGATCGGGTCCTTGAACACTGAAGCTTTCTTT
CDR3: CAWRIGSLNTEAFF

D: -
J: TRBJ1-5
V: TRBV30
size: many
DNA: TGTGCCTGGAGTGAAAGGACACTAAATCAGCCCCAGCATTTT
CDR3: CAWSERTLNQPQHF

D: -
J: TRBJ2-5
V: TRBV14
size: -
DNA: TGTGCCAGCAGCCCCAACAGGGTTCTGCAAGAGACCCAGTACTTC
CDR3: CASSPNRVLQETQYF

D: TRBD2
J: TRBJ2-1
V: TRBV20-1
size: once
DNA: TGCAGTGCTACCGGGACTAGCGGGCGATCCTACAATGAGCAGTTCTTC
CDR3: CSATGTSGRSYNEQFF

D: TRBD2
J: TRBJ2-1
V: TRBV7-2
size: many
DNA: TGTGCCAGCAGCTCCGGGACTAGCAAGAACAATGAGCAGTTCTTC
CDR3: CASSSGTSKNNEQFF

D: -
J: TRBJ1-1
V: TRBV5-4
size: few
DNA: TGTGCCAGCAGCCCGGATCAACAGAGAAACACTGAAGCTTTCTTT
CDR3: CASSPDQQRNTEAFF

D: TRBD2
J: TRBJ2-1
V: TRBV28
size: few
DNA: TGTGCCAGCAGCTCCTATAGCGGGGGTCACTACAATGAGCAGTTCTTC
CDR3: CASSSYSGGHYNEQFF

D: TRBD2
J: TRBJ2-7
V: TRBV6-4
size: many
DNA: TGTGCCAGCAGGAGTAGCGGGCTGAATGCCTACGAGCAGTACTTC
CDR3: CASRSSGLNAYEQYF

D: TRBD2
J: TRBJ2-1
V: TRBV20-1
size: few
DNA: TGCAGTGCTTCCCAAGGACTAGCGGGGGACAATGAGCAGTTCTTC
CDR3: CSASQGLAGDNEQFF

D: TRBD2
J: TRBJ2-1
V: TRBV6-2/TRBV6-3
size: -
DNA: TGTGCCAGCAGCTTCCCCGGGACTAGTTTAGGGGAGCAGTTCTTC
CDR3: CASSFPGTSLGEQFF

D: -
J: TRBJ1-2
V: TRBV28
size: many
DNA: TGTGCCAGCAGTTTACCCGCCAGGGTCTTTAACTATGGCTACACCTTC
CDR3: CASSLPARVFNYGYTF

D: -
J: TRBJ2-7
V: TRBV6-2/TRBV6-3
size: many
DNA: TGTGCCAGCAGTTACGGCGGATCCTACGAGCAGTACTTC
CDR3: CASSYGGSYEQYF

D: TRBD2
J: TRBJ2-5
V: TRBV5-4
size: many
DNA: TGTGCCAGCAGCCCGGGACTAGCGCGGCGACAAGAGACCCAGTACTTC
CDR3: CASSPGLARRQETQYF

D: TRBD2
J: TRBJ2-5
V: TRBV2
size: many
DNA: TGTGCCAGCACCGTAGCGGGGGGGATGAAGACCCAGTACTTC
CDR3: CASTVAGGMKTQYF